The clone carrying this TCR beta chain has just a few counts. Its antigen is unknown. UMIs and a universal primer site were added when TCR cDNA was made by 5'RACE template switching. Each CDR3 protein is one row after TCRdb ran MiXCR on the 5' RACE reads. Of 400,000 or so distinct CDR3 sequences in the sample, roughly 20% were seen once. CDR1 SGHVS and CDR2 FQNEAQ come from the germline V gene. The CDR3 contains 15 residues. The ends were cut back, 8 bases at V and 1 base at J, with 14 bases in the middle. This record comes from a study of T cells after yellow fever vaccination. Notes on the study in general: Clonotypes found in both CD4 and CD8 compartments made up a small share. Abundant bulk-derived clonotypes could contaminate FACS-sorted repertoires. At around 96% for CD4 and approximately 88% for CD8, most primary-vaccination clones showed up again after the booster.

The genes are TRBV7-8 and TRBJ1-4; D unresolved. The sequencing used PBMCs, collected before the yellow fever booster vaccination. The sequence derives from a young man who received the YFV17D yellow fever vaccine. This CDR3 reads CASGPRTGTNEKLFF. The CDR3, as DNA: TGTGCCAGCGGCCCCAGGACGGGAACTAATGAAAAACTGTTTTTT.